This TCR beta chain was identified during a study of T cell responses to AZD1222 COVID-19 vaccine. Per germline, CDR1 SNHLY and CDR2 FYNNEI. The V end lost 6 bases, the J end lost 6 bases, and 15 bases lay between the germline ends. This CDR3 is 14 amino acids long. Study-wide findings and caveats: Reports indicate that nearly half of spike-specific TCRs are directed at unmutated variant regions. Baseline serostatus was positive in only six AZD1222 recipients.

Concerning this clone itself: What it binds is not known.

Profiling relied on immunoSEQ multiplex PCR, and the TCRdb table lists in-frame clones only, not all of them. The profile shows 93,000 or so clones, roughly 91% of them singletons. The rearrangement uses TRBV2 and TRBJ1-5, with a weak D call TRBD1 (5 bases). The sample consisted of peripheral blood, taken on day 0 of AZD1222 vaccination. This TCR was recovered from an adult in good health. The CDR3 here is CASRTEAGSQPQHF. The CDR3 DNA is TGTGCCAGCAGGACAGAGGCTGGATCTCAGCCCCAGCATTTT.